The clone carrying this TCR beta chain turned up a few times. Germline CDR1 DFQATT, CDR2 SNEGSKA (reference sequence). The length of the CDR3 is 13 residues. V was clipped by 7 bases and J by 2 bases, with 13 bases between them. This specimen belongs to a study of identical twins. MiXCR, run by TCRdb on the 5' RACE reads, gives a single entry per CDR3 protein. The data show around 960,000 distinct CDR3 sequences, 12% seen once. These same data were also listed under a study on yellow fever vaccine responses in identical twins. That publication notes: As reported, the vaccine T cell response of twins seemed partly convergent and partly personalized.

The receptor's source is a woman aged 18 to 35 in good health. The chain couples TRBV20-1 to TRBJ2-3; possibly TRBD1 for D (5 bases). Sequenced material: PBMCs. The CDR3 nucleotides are TGCAGTGGGGCGGACACTATCACAGATACGCAGTATTTT. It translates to CSGADTITDTQYF.